This is a list of T cell receptor beta chains from one sample in a study of shared clonotypes between healthy human individuals. The repertoire was sequenced with immunoSEQ multiplex PCR; TCRdb's copy has only in-frame clones and lacks some. The data contain roughly 1,100,000 clones, about 74% of them seen just once; the ten biggest clones take up about 1.5%. Sequencing input: memory CD4+ T cells sorted from blood. All receptors derive from a man younger than 30 in good health. CDR3s include the opening cysteine and the closing phenylalanine or tryptophan. The order of the fields is V gene, D gene, J gene, clone size, CDR3 protein, CDR3 DNA. The D gene is left open where the match is weak. The size entry is marked missing in some rows and otherwise reads once, few, many or a size class.

TRBV28	TRBD1	TRBJ1-1	few	CASRGQGSTHTEAFF	TGTGCCAGCAGGGGACAGGGTTCGACTCACACTGAAGCTTTCTTT
TRBV10-3	TRBD1	TRBJ1-1	NA	CASNKQGAVTEAFF	TGTGCCAGCAACAAACAGGGGGCGGTTACTGAAGCTTTCTTT
TRBV25-1	TRBD2	TRBJ2-3	NA	CASSDPSKRGTDTQYF	TGTGCCAGCAGTGACCCTTCGAAGCGGGGGACAGATACGCAGTATTTT
TRBV28	NA	TRBJ1-1	NA	CASTTFGRGGTEAFF	TGTGCCAGCACCACATTTGGGAGGGGGGGTACTGAAGCTTTCTTT
TRBV7-9	TRBD1	TRBJ2-5	NA	CASSLARQGGGQTQYF	TGTGCCAGCAGCTTAGCCAGACAGGGTGGAGGTCAGACCCAGTACTTC
TRBV4-2	NA	TRBJ2-3	NA	CASSQEYLTRSGTDTQYF	TGTGCCAGCAGCCAAGAATACTTAACTAGATCAGGCACAGATACGCAGTATTTT
TRBV4-3	NA	TRBJ2-5	NA	CASSQGKSLGFQETQYF	TGCGCCAGCAGCCAAGGCAAATCTCTGGGCTTCCAAGAGACCCAGTACTTC
TRBV27	TRBD1	TRBJ1-6	NA	CASSQSDRKGSPLHF	TGTGCCAGCAGTCAATCGGACAGGAAGGGATCACCCCTCCACTTT
TRBV30	NA	TRBJ2-7	NA	CAWSVHRQNEQYF	TGTGCCTGGAGTGTTCACCGACAGAACGAGCAGTACTTC
TRBV6-1	TRBD2	TRBJ2-7	NA	CASRPGGFSYEQYF	TGTGCCAGCAGGCCCGGGGGGTTCTCCTACGAGCAGTACTTC
TRBV18	NA	TRBJ2-6	NA	CASSPQAKMSLVGANVLTF	TGTGCCAGCTCACCACAGGCGAAGATGAGTCTGGTCGGGGCCAACGTCCTGACTTTC
TRBV7-9	NA	TRBJ1-2	NA	CASSQDSIYGYTF	TGTGCCAGCAGCCAAGACAGTATCTATGGCTACACCTTC
TRBV5-1	NA	TRBJ2-3	NA	CASSLVGGATDTQYF	TGCGCCAGCAGCTTGGTAGGGGGGGCCACAGATACGCAGTATTTT
TRBV10-3	TRBD1	TRBJ1-5	once	CATHTTGGGQPQHF	TGTGCCACCCATACTACAGGGGGTGGCCAGCCCCAGCATTTT
TRBV9	NA	TRBJ1-4	few	CASSVGGVRDGNEKLFF	TGTGCCAGCAGCGTCGGGGGCGTCCGGGACGGTAATGAAAAACTGTTTTTT
TRBV29-1	TRBD1	TRBJ2-1	NA	CSVIRDRSYNEQFF	TGCAGCGTTATCCGGGACAGGTCCTACAATGAGCAGTTCTTC
TRBV14	NA	TRBJ2-5	once	CASSIRPPETQYF	TGTGCCAGCAGCATACGACCCCCGGAGACCCAGTACTTC
TRBV19	TRBD2	TRBJ2-2	few	CASSMGTTATGELFF	TGTGCCAGTAGTATGGGGACTACGGCCACCGGGGAGCTGTTTTTT
TRBV10-3	NA	TRBJ2-3	NA	CAISDGADTQYF	TGTGCCATCAGTGACGGGGCAGATACGCAGTATTTT
TRBV7-9	TRBD2	TRBJ2-5	NA	CAGVAGGGQETQYF	TGTGCCGGCGTAGCGGGAGGAGGGCAAGAGACCCAGTACTTC
TRBV11-2	NA	TRBJ1-6	NA	CASSTGGKMGSPLHF	TGTGCCAGCAGCACGGGGGGCAAAATGGGTTCACCCCTCCACTTT
TRBV2	TRBD2	TRBJ2-3	NA	CASSGSGGGTDTQYF	TGTGCCAGCAGTGGGAGCGGGGGGGGGACAGATACGCAGTATTTT
TRBV29-1	TRBD1	TRBJ1-4	once	CSVASRDSRHEKLFF	TGCAGCGTTGCTTCGCGGGACAGCCGCCATGAAAAACTGTTTTTT
TRBV28	TRBD1	TRBJ1-5	NA	CASSQGDRGKGQPQHF	TGTGCCAGCAGCCAAGGGGACAGGGGCAAGGGTCAGCCCCAGCATTTT
TRBV28	TRBD1	TRBJ1-2	once	CASSSQQGASNYGYTF	TGTGCCAGCAGTTCCCAACAGGGGGCATCGAACTATGGCTACACCTTC
TRBV4-3	NA	TRBJ1-6	NA	CASSQDHTGTYNSPLHF	TGCGCCAGCAGCCAAGACCATACAGGGACCTATAATTCACCCCTCCACTTT
TRBV19	NA	TRBJ1-6	NA	CASSRVDNSPLHF	TGTGCCAGTAGCCGGGTCGATAATTCACCCCTCCACTTT
TRBV19	TRBD2	TRBJ2-7	few	CASSSTFTTSQQYF	TGTGCCAGTAGTTCGACGTTCACGACTAGCCAGCAGTACTTC
TRBV6-4	NA	TRBJ1-5	NA	CASTLERIPPYSNQPQHF	TGTGCCAGCACTTTGGAGAGGATTCCCCCTTATAGCAATCAGCCCCAGCATTTT
TRBV4-3	NA	TRBJ2-2	few	CASSQDLPLSLGTGELFF	TGCGCCAGCAGCCAAGATTTACCATTGTCCTTAGGAACCGGGGAGCTGTTTTTT
TRBV6-1	NA	TRBJ2-2	NA	CASSAQGWGTGELFF	TGTGCCAGCAGTGCCCAGGGTTGGGGCACCGGGGAGCTGTTTTTT
TRBV11-2	NA	TRBJ1-1	many	CASSLQGNTEAFF	TGTGCCAGCAGCTTACAGGGGAACACTGAAGCTTTCTTT
TRBV28	NA	TRBJ1-2	NA	CASSHNYGYTF	TGTGCCAGCAGCCATAACTATGGCTACACCTTC
TRBV4-1	TRBD1	TRBJ2-7	once	CASSQGGQGIEQYF	TGCGCCAGCAGCCAAGGGGGACAGGGGATAGAGCAGTACTTC
TRBV7-9	TRBD2	TRBJ2-3	NA	CASRSERAGGPDTQYF	TGTGCCAGCCGATCCGAGCGAGCGGGAGGCCCAGATACGCAGTATTTT
TRBV7-2	NA	TRBJ1-2	NA	CASSSRGVATYGYTF	TGTGCCAGCAGCTCCCGGGGGGTAGCGACATATGGCTACACCTTC
TRBV6-5	NA	TRBJ2-1	NA	CASSYPPESSYNEQFF	TGTGCCAGCAGTTACCCCCCAGAGAGCTCCTACAATGAGCAGTTCTTC
TRBV4-1	NA	TRBJ2-4	NA	CASSQPLGGNIQYF	TGCGCCAGCAGCCAGCCCCTAGGAGGAAACATTCAGTACTTC
TRBV6-1	TRBD2	TRBJ2-3	NA	CASSPLAGEGSTQYF	TGTGCCAGCAGCCCATTAGCGGGAGAGGGGAGTACGCAGTATTTT